This T cell receptor (beta chain) comes out of a study of T cell changes during pregnancy in multiple sclerosis. Germline lookup yields CDR1 MNHEY and CDR2 SVGAGI. This CDR3 has 15 residues. The ends were cut back, 4 bases at V and 6 bases at J, with 16 bases in the middle. Only in-frame clones appear in the TCRdb table, and some are missing; sequencing was by immunoSEQ multiplex PCR. The sample lists about 28,000 clones, approximately 86% occurring once. The source is a female donor in good health, enrolled as a control in a pregnancy study. The V and J genes are TRBV6-5 and TRBJ1-5; tentatively, D is TRBD1 (5 bases). The sample in question was CD4+ T cells from peripheral blood mononuclear cells, obtained in the first trimester of pregnancy. CDR3 sequence (DNA): TGTGCCAGCAGTTCTTCTCGGGACTTTTCTCAGCCCCAGCATTTT. Translation: CASSSSRDFSQPQHF.